These 14 T cell receptor beta chains were sequenced from one sample in a study of blood T cell repertoires in COVID-19. Some clones are missing from TCRdb's copy, which holds only in-frame ones; the method was immunoSEQ multiplex PCR. The sample contains roughly 180,000 clones, roughly 80% of which appear only once. Sequenced: PBMCs or T cells enriched from blood (not recorded which). These receptors originate from a man aged 35-49 years who had recovered from COVID-19.

This clone was picked up one time. V is TRBV18 and J is TRBJ2-1, with a tentative D call TRBD1 (5 bases). V was cut by 2 bases and J by 10 bases, with 9 bases left in between. CDR3 length equals 12 residues. Per germline, CDR1 KGHSH and CDR2 LQKENI. The CDR3 reads CASSPRGPEQFF. Here the CDR3 DNA reads TGTGCCAGCTCACCAAGGGGTCCGGAGCAGTTCTTC.

This clone was seen only a few times. The rearrangement links TRBV30 to TRBJ2-7; D is possibly TRBD1 (6 bases). Germline V gene lookup returns CDR1 GTSNPN and CDR2 SVGIG (reference sequence). This CDR3 region has 17 residues. Deletions cut 2 bases from V and 2 bases from J, with 22 bases between. In DNA, the CDR3 is TGTGCCTGGAGTCCCCCGGGACACCCCTCAGGGCCCTACGAGCAGTACTTC. As protein: CAWSPPGHPSGPYEQYF.

The V and J genes are TRBV27 and TRBJ2-1; D is uncertain. Deletions cut 5 bases from V and 6 bases from J, with 11 bases between. The germline CDR1 and CDR2 sequences are MNHEY and SMNVEV (reference sequence). This CDR3 comprises 13 residues. The CDR3 DNA is TGTGCCAGCAGTCGCTCCCGAGGCAATGAGCAGTTCTTC. It encodes CASSRSRGNEQFF.

This clone was seen only once. CDR3 in amino acids: CASSPEGQLNSPLHF. CDR3 sequence (DNA): TGTGCCAGCTCACCAGAGGGACAGTTAAATTCACCCCTCCACTTT. V usage is TRBV18 and J usage is TRBJ1-6, with 7 bases lining up with TRBD1. Germline-derived CDR1 and CDR2 are KGHSH and LQKENI. The CDR3 runs to 15 residues. V shed 2 bases and J 7 bases; nucleotides not matched to a gene: 5.

The chain is built from TRBV5-4 and TRBJ2-2; TRBD2 aligns across 8 bases. Germline-derived CDR1 and CDR2 are SGHNT and YYREEE (reference sequence). The trim removed 1 base at V and 4 bases at J, leaving 3 bases unmatched. The CDR3 extends over 15 amino acids. The CDR3 sequence: CASSLTSGGTGELFF. CDR3 sequence (DNA): TGTGCCAGCAGCTTGACCAGCGGGGGCACCGGGGAGCTGTTTTTT.

This chain connects TRBV10-3 to TRBJ2-5, with 11 bases lining up with TRBD2. Trimming took 3 bases from V and 5 from J; bases not matched to a gene: 11. The CDR3 spans 17 residues. Germline CDR1 ENHRY, CDR2 SYGVKD. The CDR3 bases are TGTGCCATCAGTGAAACTAGCGGGAGCAATCGTTTGGAGACCCAGTACTTC. Its protein is CAISETSGSNRLETQYF.

The chain links TRBV5-5 to TRBJ2-7; TRBD1 agrees at 10 bases. The V gene's germline CDR1 is SGHKS and CDR2 YYEKEE (reference sequence). The CDR3 covers 14 residues. Trimming at V came to 4 bases and at J to 4 bases, leaving 5 bases not matched to a gene. The CDR3 protein is CASSPRDRGYEQYF. DNA for the CDR3: TGTGCCAGCAGCCCACGGGACAGGGGATACGAGCAGTACTTC.

The rearrangement uses TRBV12-3 or TRBV12-4 and TRBJ1-1; D unresolved. Trimming took 3 bases from V and 3 from J, leaving 8 bases between them. This CDR3 spans 13 amino acids. CDR3 amino acids: CASSLRRDTEAFF. The CDR3 coding sequence is TGTGCCAGCAGTTTGCGACGGGACACTGAAGCTTTCTTT.

This clone has just a few counts. J is TRBJ1-5 and V is TRBV12-3 or TRBV12-4; TRBD1 matches 7 bases. The CDR3 sequence is 13 residues long. The V and J ends lost 8 bases and 5 bases, in that order; junction bases with no gene match: 6. In nucleotides, the CDR3 is TGTGCCAGCTCCCCACAGGGGTATCAGCCCCAGCATTTT. Translation gives CASSPQGYQPQHF.

The chain employs TRBV30 and TRBJ1-6, with 7 bases that match TRBD1. This CDR3 contains 16 residues. The V and J ends lost 2 bases and 0 bases, in that order; junction bases with no gene match: 4. Looked up from germline, CDR1 is GTSNPN and CDR2 is SVGIG (reference sequence). The CDR3 bases are TGTGCCTGGAGTACGACAGGGAACTCCTATAATTCACCCCTCCACTTT. Translation gives CAWSTTGNSYNSPLHF.

This clone was seen more than once but under ten times. The chain couples TRBV28 to TRBJ1-5, with D possibly TRBD1 on 5 matching bases. The CDR3 loop spans 12 amino acids. Trimming shortened V by 10 bases and J by 3 bases, and 10 bases separated the two germline ends. Germline V gene data show CDR1 as MDHEN and CDR2 as SYDVKM. CDR3 sequence: CATGEVNQPQHF. The CDR3 DNA reads TGTGCCACGGGGGAGGTCAATCAGCCCCAGCATTTT.

The rearrangement links TRBV2 to TRBJ2-6, with TRBD1 matching over 9 bases. CDR1 and CDR2 (germline): SNHLY, FYNNEI. This CDR3 contains 17 residues. J gave up 7 bases and V 6 bases, and 13 bases lay outside the gene matches. The CDR3 reads CASRPPGTGIIANVLTF. DNA for the CDR3: TGTGCCAGCAGGCCCCCCGGGACAGGGATTATAGCCAACGTCCTGACTTTC.

The CDR3 DNA is TGTGCCAGCGGAGCTACGGGGGTCTACGAGCAGTACGTC. It encodes CASGATGVYEQYV. The chain carries TRBV6-5 and TRBJ2-7, with TRBD2 as a possible D gene (6 bases). With 8 bases removed from V and 3 bases from J, the gap between germline ends came to 14 bases. Looked up from germline, CDR1 is MNHEY and CDR2 is SVGAGI. This CDR3 region has 13 residues.

This sequence joins TRBV4-1 and TRBJ1-1, with D possibly being TRBD1 (6 bases). The CDR3 loop spans 16 amino acids. CDR1 and CDR2 from the germline V gene are MGHRA and YSYEKL. V was cut by 5 bases and J by 1 base, with 17 bases left in between. The CDR3 coding sequence is TGCGCCAGCAGCTTTCGAACAGGGATCAGGAACACTGAAGCTTTCTTT. It codes for CASSFRTGIRNTEAFF.